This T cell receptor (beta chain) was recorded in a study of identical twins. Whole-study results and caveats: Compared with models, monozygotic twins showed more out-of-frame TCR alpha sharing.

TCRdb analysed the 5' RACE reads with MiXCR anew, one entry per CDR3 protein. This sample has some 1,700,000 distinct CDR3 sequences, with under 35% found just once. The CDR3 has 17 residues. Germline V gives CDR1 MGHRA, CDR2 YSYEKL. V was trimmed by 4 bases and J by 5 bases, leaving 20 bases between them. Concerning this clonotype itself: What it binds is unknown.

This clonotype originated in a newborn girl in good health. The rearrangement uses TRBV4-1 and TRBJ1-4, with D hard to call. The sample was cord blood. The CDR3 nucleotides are TGCGCCAGCAGCCGAACCTTTACTCCAGGCTCCAATGAAAAACTGTTTTTT. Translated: CASSRTFTPGSNEKLFF.